This T cell receptor (beta chain) emerged from a study of shared T cell receptors in the human thymus. Data came from immunoSEQ multiplex PCR; TCRdb stores just in-frame clones and leaves some out. Of some 700,000 clones listed, more than 75% are singletons. V shed 3 bases and J shed 4 bases, with 16 bases lying between them. In germline, CDR1 is MNHNY, CDR2 SVGAGI (reference sequence). The CDR3 is 15 residues long. This sample also belongs to another study, concerning human thymus T cells. That work adds: Resections removed during corrective heart surgery provided the thymus tissue used.

Sequenced: thymocytes. The clonotype was recovered from a boy in the first two years of life with a congenital heart defect. This rearrangement joins TRBV6-6 to TRBJ2-7; maybe TRBD1 (8 bases). The CDR3 DNA is TGTGCCAGCAGTTATCGGGACAGGCGGGGGTACGAGCAGTACTTC. It translates to CASSYRDRRGYEQYF.